Following are 20 T cell receptor beta chains from one sample sequenced in a study of OX40 agonist ivuxolimab in advanced cancers. The data were produced by immunoSEQ multiplex PCR, yet TCRdb's version contains in-frame clones alone and is incomplete. The table shows 65,000 to 95,000 clones, with over 75% occurring only once. The sample consisted of CD4+ or CD8+ T cells sorted from blood, taken in a trial of the OX40 agonist ivuxolimab. The origin of the receptors is an adult with an advanced solid tumor such as melanoma, head and neck, liver or kidney cancer.

The J gene is TRBJ2-2, the V gene TRBV15; 8 bases fit TRBD1. CDR3 length: 18 residues. Per the germline V gene, CDR1 is LNHNV and CDR2 is YYDKDF (reference sequence). J lost 4 bases, V lost 1 base, and 11 bases had no gene match. Here the CDR3 reads CATSRGVFDRGPTGELFF. The CDR3 nucleotides read TGTGCCACCAGCAGAGGAGTATTTGACAGGGGACCCACCGGGGAGCTGTTTTTT. The whole variable domain, filled in from reference TRBV15 and TRBJ2-2, reads DAMVIQNPRYQVTQFGKPVTLSCSQTLNHNVMYWYQQKSSQAPKLLFHYYDKDFNNEADTPDNFQSRRPNTSFCFLDIRSPGLGDTAMYLCATSRGVFDRGPTGELFFGEGSRLTVL.

In its sample, this clone was seen once. The chain couples TRBV27 to TRBJ1-1, with TRBD1 as a possible D gene (5 bases). The CDR3 covers 15 residues. Germline V CDR1 and CDR2: MNHEY, SMNVEV (reference sequence). The V end was cut by 5 bases, the J end by 2 bases, with 15 bases between. For the CDR3, the DNA is TGTGCCAGCAGTCCGTGGGGCACAACAAACACTGAAGCTTTCTTT. It encodes CASSPWGTTNTEAFF.

This chain joins TRBV7-3 and TRBJ2-2; D is unresolved. The CDR3 consists of 16 residues. With 6 bases removed from V and 0 bases from J, the gap between germline ends came to 14 bases. Germline assignment: CDR1 SGHTA and CDR2 FQGTGA. The CDR3 region has the DNA TGTGCCAGCAGGAGGAGTTGGGCGTCGAACACCGGGGAGCTGTTTTTT. Translated, it gives CASRRSWASNTGELFF.

The chain joins TRBV28 to TRBJ2-7; D unclear. V dropped 2 bases and J dropped 1 base, with 15 bases sitting between them. This CDR3 contains 16 residues. In germline, CDR1 is MDHEN, CDR2 SYDVKM. For the CDR3, the DNA is TGTGCCAGCAGTTTAAACCCGAACCAGATATCCTACGAGCAGTACTTC. The encoded protein is CASSLNPNQISYEQYF.

The rearrangement uses TRBV27 and TRBJ2-1, with D unresolved. The CDR3 runs to 13 residues. CDR1 is MNHEY and CDR2 is SMNVEV in the germline V gene (reference sequence). Trimming pared 6 bases from V and 10 bases from J, leaving 16 bases between. The CDR3 reads CASRAQTYGEQFF. The CDR3 DNA reads TGTGCCAGCAGAGCCCAGACGTATGGCGAGCAGTTCTTC.

The chain recombines TRBV27 with TRBJ1-2; TRBD1 matches 8 bases. The germline V gene encodes CDR1 MNHEY and CDR2 SMNVEV (reference sequence). The CDR3 has 15 amino acids. The junction had 10 bases not matched to a gene; V was cut back by 6 bases and J by 4 bases. The chain's CDR3 is CASSRRTGNLYGYTF. The CDR3 coding sequence is TGTGCCAGCAGCCGCCGGACAGGGAACCTCTATGGCTACACCTTC.

This clone was seen just once. V and J are TRBV19 and TRBJ2-1; TRBD1 matches 8 bases. Germline V gene sequence: CDR1 LNHDA, CDR2 SQIVND (reference sequence). This CDR3 spans 16 amino acids. Trimming took 5 bases from V and 7 from J; bases not matched to a gene: 13. The CDR3 DNA follows: TGTGCCAGTAGTGAAACCAGGGGGCGGACTGTTAATGAGCAGTTCTTC. It encodes CASSETRGRTVNEQFF.

The chain employs TRBV9 and TRBJ2-7; 14 bases align to TRBD2. The CDR3 covers 18 residues. The V gene's germline CDR1 is SGDLS and CDR2 YYNGEE. With 4 bases clipped from V and 3 bases from J, the junction kept 12 bases outside the gene matches. The CDR3 loop reads CASSPQMGGLAGGYEQYF. CDR3 in DNA: TGTGCCAGCAGCCCCCAAATGGGCGGACTAGCGGGAGGCTACGAGCAGTACTTC.

V is TRBV19 and J is TRBJ2-7; tentatively, D is TRBD1 (6 bases). Trimming left V 7 bases short and J 2 bases short, with 15 bases between. This CDR3 contains 14 residues. Germline V gene sequence: CDR1 LNHDA, CDR2 SQIVND (reference sequence). This CDR3 reads CASTPTTGAYEQYF. CDR3 coding DNA: TGTGCCAGTACCCCGACGACAGGAGCCTACGAGCAGTACTTC.

V is TRBV5-4 and J is TRBJ2-1, with 10 bases that match TRBD2. The germline V gene has CDR1 SGHNT and CDR2 YYREEE (reference sequence). This CDR3 comprises 17 residues. V dropped 7 bases and J dropped 1; count of bases not matched to a gene: 11. CDR3 residues: CASFPKGTSASYNEQFF. DNA of the CDR3: TGTGCCAGCTTCCCTAAGGGGACTAGCGCGTCCTACAATGAGCAGTTCTTC. The variable domain in full, with the rest retrieved from reference TRBV5-4 and TRBJ2-1, is ETGVTQSPTHLIKTRGQQVTLRCSSQSGHNTVSWYQQALGQGPQFIFQYYREEENGRGNFPPRFSGLQFPNYSSELNVNALELDDSALYLCASFPKGTSASYNEQFFGPGTRLTVL.

The J gene is TRBJ2-5, the V gene TRBV9; no reliable D call. The CDR3 is 14 amino acids. Germline CDR1 SGDLS, CDR2 YYNGEE. Trimming cost V 3 bases and J 3 bases, with 12 bases left between them. In nucleotides, the CDR3 is TGTGCCAGCAGCGCGACAAGCCGGGAAGAGACCCAGTACTTC. It codes for CASSATSREETQYF. The entire variable domain, with the rest obtained from reference TRBV9 and TRBJ2-5, is as follows: DSGVTQTPKHLITATGQRVTLRCSPRSGDLSVYWYQQSLDQGLQFLIQYYNGEERAKGNILERFSAQQFPDLHSELNLSSLELGDSALYFCASSATSREETQYFGPGTRLLVL.

The chain is built from TRBV6-1 and TRBJ2-1; TRBD1 matches at 9 bases. Germline V lookup: CDR1 MNHNS, CDR2 SASEGT. This CDR3 is built from 15 residues. V was clipped by 5 bases and J by 4 bases; unmatched bases: 6. In DNA, the CDR3 is TGTGCCAGCAGTACCGGGACAGGGATTTACAATGAGCAGTTCTTC. Translated, it gives CASSTGTGIYNEQFF.

The CDR3 DNA sequence: TGTGCCAGCAGCTTATTACCCCGAGGGAATAATTATGGCTACACCTTC. This sequence encodes CASSLLPRGNNYGYTF. J is TRBJ1-2 and V is TRBV7-8; D call uncertain. Germline-derived CDR1 and CDR2 are SGHVS and FQNEAQ. Deletions cut 2 bases from V and 5 bases from J, with 18 bases between. CDR3 size: 16 residues. Full variable domain (rest looked up from reference TRBV7-8 and TRBJ1-2): GAGVSQSPRYKVAKRGQDVALRCDPISGHVSLFWYQQALGQGPEFLTYFQNEAQLDKSGLPSDRFFAERPEGSVSTLKIQRTQQEDSAVYLCASSLLPRGNNYGYTFGSGTRLTVV.

In nucleotides, the CDR3 is TGTGCCAGCTCAGCAGGACTAGCGGGGACCTACAATGAGCAGTTCTTC. Translating gives CASSAGLAGTYNEQFF. The chain uses TRBV18 and TRBJ2-1, with TRBD2 matching over 12 bases. Germline V CDR1 and CDR2: KGHSH, LQKENI. This CDR3 region has 16 residues. V shed 5 bases, J shed 2 bases, and the junction held 4 bases outside the gene matches. The variable domain in full, completed from reference TRBV18 and TRBJ2-1, reads NAGVMQNPRHLVRRRGQEARLRCSPMKGHSHVYWYRQLPEEGLKFMVYLQKENIIDESGMPKERFSAEFPKEGPSILRIQQVVRGDSAAYFCASSAGLAGTYNEQFFGPGTRLTVL.

The chain joins TRBV11-2 to TRBJ1-1; the D gene is possibly TRBD1 (6 bases). Trimming took 0 bases from V and 7 from J, leaving 6 bases between them. The CDR3 length is 12 residues. CDR1 and CDR2 from the germline V gene are SGHAT and FQNNGV. Written as DNA, the CDR3 is TGTGCCAGCAGCTTAGAACAGGGTGAAGCTTTCTTT. As protein: CASSLEQGEAFF.

This chain connects TRBV28 to TRBJ2-1; TRBD2 matches 11 bases. The CDR3 totals 15 residues. Per the germline V gene, CDR1 is MDHEN and CDR2 is SYDVKM. Germline trimming cut 5 bases from V and 4 bases from J; bases unmatched to any gene: 4. CDR3 coding DNA: TGTGCCAGCAGTGCGACTAGCGGGACTTACAATGAGCAGTTCTTC. This sequence encodes CASSATSGTYNEQFF. The whole variable domain, filled in from reference TRBV28 and TRBJ2-1, reads DVKVTQSSRYLVKRTGEKVFLECVQDMDHENMFWYRQDPGLGLRLIYFSYDVKMKEKGDIPEGYSVSREKKERFSLILESASTNQTSMYLCASSATSGTYNEQFFGPGTRLTVL.

The genes are TRBV21-1 and TRBJ2-4; the D call of TRBD2 is as the table states it, not checked on the DNA. TRBV21-1 is termed a pseudogene. The CDR3 is 18 residues long. The CDR3 region is CASSKAGLAGVPKNIQYF. Here the CDR3 DNA reads TGTGCCAGCAGCAAAGCCGGACTAGCGGGAGTTCCCAAAAACATTCAGTACTTC.

V usage is TRBV6-5 and J usage is TRBJ2-7; D uncertain. From germline, CDR1 is MNHEY and CDR2 SVGAGI. V was pared by 0 bases and J by 2 bases, with 11 bases between. This CDR3 has 15 residues. DNA of the CDR3: TGTGCCAGCAGTTACTCCGACGAGACCCCCTACGAGCAGTACTTC. Its protein product is CASSYSDETPYEQYF.

CDR3: CASSEGDRGNSYNEQFF. The CDR3 region has the DNA TGTGCCAGCAGTGAGGGGGACAGGGGGAACTCCTACAATGAGCAGTTCTTC. This chain links TRBV6-1 with TRBJ2-1; 11 bases are a match to TRBD1. This CDR3 is 17 amino acids long. With 3 bases clipped from V and 0 bases from J, the junction kept 4 bases outside the gene matches. Germline V gene lookup returns CDR1 MNHNS and CDR2 SASEGT.

The chain links TRBV4-1 to TRBJ1-1; possible D gene TRBD1, 5 bases. Germline V lookup: CDR1 MGHRA, CDR2 YSYEKL. The CDR3 has 16 residues. V was cut by 0 bases and J by 5 bases, with 16 bases left in between. The CDR3, as DNA: TGCGCCAGCAGCCAAGATAGTCAGGGCCTAGGAACTGAAGCTTTCTTT. It translates to CASSQDSQGLGTEAFF.